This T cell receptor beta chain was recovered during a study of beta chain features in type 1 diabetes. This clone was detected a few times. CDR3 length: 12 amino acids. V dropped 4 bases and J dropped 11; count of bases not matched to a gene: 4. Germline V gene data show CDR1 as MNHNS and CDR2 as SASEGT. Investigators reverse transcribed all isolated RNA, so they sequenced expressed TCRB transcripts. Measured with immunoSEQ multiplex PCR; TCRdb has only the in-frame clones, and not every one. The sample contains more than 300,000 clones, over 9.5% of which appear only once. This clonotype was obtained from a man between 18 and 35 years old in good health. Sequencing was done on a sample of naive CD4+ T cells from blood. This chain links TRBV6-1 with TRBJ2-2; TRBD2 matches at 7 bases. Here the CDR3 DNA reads TGTGCCAGCAGTGTTTTAGCGGGTGAGCTGTTTTTT. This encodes CASSVLAGELFF.